The rows below give T cell receptor beta chains drawn from one sample of a study of T cells in narcolepsy. Only in-frame clones appear in the TCRdb table, and some are missing; sequencing was by immunoSEQ multiplex PCR. The table has about 35,000 clones, 65% to 85% seen once. Sequencing used memory (CD45RA-) CD4+ T cells from blood. Source of these receptors: a human donor in good health. Both conserved end residues are part of each CDR3. Each record gives: J gene, V gene, D gene, clone size, CDR3 protein, CDR3 DNA. The D gene is left open where the match is weak. For some rows the clone size is stated as once, few or many, or as a class when expanded; others skip it.

J: TRBJ2-3
V: TRBV9
D: .
size: once
CDR3: CASSVGPSGSTDTQYF
DNA: TGTGCCAGCAGCGTAGGCCCCAGCGGGAGCACAGATACGCAGTATTTT

J: TRBJ2-5
V: TRBV6-5
D: TRBD2
size: .
CDR3: CASSLAGGHHETQYF
DNA: TGTGCCAGCAGTCTAGCGGGAGGCCACCATGAGACCCAGTACTTC

J: TRBJ2-3
V: TRBV13
D: TRBD1
size: .
CDR3: CASSQMGTVSTDTQYF
DNA: TGTGCCAGCAGCCAGATGGGGACAGTTAGCACAGATACGCAGTATTTT

J: TRBJ2-3
V: TRBV11-2
D: .
size: once
CDR3: CASSSLSGVRDTQYF
DNA: TGTGCCAGCAGCTCCCTGTCTGGGGTGAGGGATACGCAGTATTTT

J: TRBJ1-5
V: TRBV5-1
D: .
size: .
CDR3: CASSLGVLESNQPQHF
DNA: TGCGCCAGCAGCCTAGGAGTTTTAGAAAGCAATCAGCCCCAGCATTTT

J: TRBJ2-3
V: TRBV6-5
D: .
size: .
CDR3: CASRRGLPHSDTQYF
DNA: TGTGCCAGCAGGCGGGGCCTACCCCATTCAGATACGCAGTATTTT

J: TRBJ2-5
V: TRBV7-3
D: TRBD1
size: .
CDR3: CASSSPGQGETQYF
DNA: TGTGCCAGCAGCTCCCCGGGACAGGGGGAGACCCAGTACTTC

J: TRBJ1-1
V: TRBV21-1
D: .
size: .
CDR3: CASSNDLEVVGEAFF
DNA: TGTGCCAGCAGCAATGACCTCGAGGTCGTGGGTGAAGCTTTCTTT

J: TRBJ1-3
V: TRBV5-1
D: TRBD1
size: .
CDR3: CASSPGQGVGNTIYF
DNA: TGCGCCAGCAGCCCAGGACAGGGGGTAGGAAACACCATATATTTT

J: TRBJ2-5
V: TRBV5-4
D: TRBD2
size: once
CDR3: CASSFPAVGGRETQYF
DNA: TGTGCCAGCAGCTTTCCTGCGGTGGGAGGGAGAGAGACCCAGTACTTC

J: TRBJ2-5
V: TRBV2
D: TRBD1
size: once
CDR3: CASSTGGEETQYF
DNA: TGTGCCAGCAGTACAGGGGGTGAAGAGACCCAGTACTTC

J: TRBJ2-3
V: TRBV9
D: .
size: .
CDR3: CASSFLDGANGGTQYF
DNA: TGTGCCAGCAGCTTCCTTGATGGGGCCAACGGGGGTACGCAGTATTTT

J: TRBJ2-1
V: TRBV5-4
D: TRBD2
size: .
CDR3: CASSSGLAGRGDGQFF
DNA: TGTGCCAGCAGCTCCGGACTAGCGGGACGTGGAGATGGGCAGTTCTTC

J: TRBJ2-5
V: TRBV5-5
D: .
size: .
CDR3: CASSLGGLGQETQYF
DNA: TGTGCCAGCAGCTTAGGGGGGCTAGGGCAAGAGACCCAGTACTTC

J: TRBJ2-1
V: TRBV28
D: .
size: .
CDR3: CASSSRVAEQFF
DNA: TGTGCCAGCAGTTCCCGGGTCGCAGAGCAGTTCTTC

J: TRBJ1-6
V: TRBV19
D: TRBD1
size: .
CDR3: CASSPPTGGLGNSPLHF
DNA: TGTGCCAGTAGCCCACCGACAGGGGGCTTGGGAAATTCACCCCTCCACTTT

J: TRBJ2-1
V: TRBV5-1
D: TRBD1
size: .
CDR3: CASSTGQQQFF
DNA: TGCGCCAGCAGCACGGGACAGCAGCAGTTCTTC

J: TRBJ2-2
V: TRBV19
D: TRBD2
size: .
CDR3: CASSKTSGYTGELFF
DNA: TGTGCCAGTAGTAAGACTAGCGGCTACACCGGGGAGCTGTTTTTT

J: TRBJ1-2
V: TRBV5-6
D: .
size: .
CDR3: CASSLYQGSLRGYTF
DNA: TGTGCCAGCAGCTTGTACCAGGGGTCCCTACGTGGCTACACCTTC

J: TRBJ2-1
V: TRBV6-6
D: TRBD2
size: .
CDR3: CASSPGLAGHSEQFF
DNA: TGTGCCAGCAGTCCGGGACTAGCGGGACATAGTGAGCAGTTCTTC

J: TRBJ2-1
V: TRBV11-2
D: .
size: .
CDR3: CASSLRGSGGNEQFF
DNA: TGTGCCAGCAGCTTAAGAGGCTCCGGAGGGAATGAGCAGTTCTTC

J: TRBJ2-2
V: TRBV4-3
D: TRBD2
size: .
CDR3: CASSQAAGGAGELFF
DNA: TGCGCCAGCAGCCAAGCGGCGGGAGGGGCCGGGGAGCTGTTTTTT

J: TRBJ2-5
V: TRBV7-6
D: TRBD2
size: .
CDR3: CASSSPLTSLETQYF
DNA: TGTGCCAGCAGCTCCCCATTGACTAGCTTGGAGACCCAGTACTTC

J: TRBJ2-1
V: TRBV6-1
D: .
size: .
CDR3: CASSAIGGPNEQFF
DNA: TGTGCCAGCAGCGCAATCGGGGGCCCCAATGAGCAGTTCTTC

J: TRBJ2-5
V: TRBV28
D: .
size: .
CDR3: CASSFDRKGLETQYF
DNA: TGTGCCAGCAGTTTCGATAGGAAGGGGTTAGAGACCCAGTACTTC

J: TRBJ1-2
V: TRBV19
D: TRBD1
size: .
CDR3: CASSTTLTGLGTF
DNA: TGTGCCAGTAGTACCACCTTGACAGGGTTGGGCACCTTC

J: TRBJ1-2
V: TRBV4-1
D: .
size: .
CDR3: CASSRTWQADYGYTF
DNA: TGCGCCAGCAGCCGCACCTGGCAGGCGGACTATGGCTACACCTTC

J: TRBJ2-6
V: TRBV28
D: .
size: .
CDR3: CASSSLVNGANVLTF
DNA: TGTGCCAGCAGTTCGCTCGTGAATGGGGCCAACGTCCTGACTTTC

J: TRBJ1-1
V: TRBV19
D: .
size: .
CDR3: CASSIRGGWNTEAFF
DNA: TGTGCCAGTAGTATAAGGGGGGGCTGGAACACTGAAGCTTTCTTT

J: TRBJ1-1
V: TRBV7-9
D: .
size: .
CDR3: CASSLGGDTEAFF
DNA: TGTGCCAGCAGCTTGGGAGGGGACACTGAAGCTTTCTTT

J: TRBJ1-2
V: TRBV29-1
D: TRBD1
size: .
CDR3: CSVEDRQGAYGYTF
DNA: TGCAGCGTTGAAGATCGGCAGGGGGCTTATGGCTACACCTTC

J: TRBJ1-2
V: TRBV16
D: .
size: .
CDR3: CASSQAGYTGYTF
DNA: TGTGCCAGCAGCCAAGCGGGCTACACCGGCTACACCTTC

J: TRBJ1-1
V: TRBV6-1
D: .
size: few
CDR3: CASSERGGENTEAFF
DNA: TGTGCCAGCAGTGAAAGGGGAGGGGAGAACACTGAAGCTTTCTTT

J: TRBJ1-3
V: TRBV18
D: .
size: .
CDR3: CASSPLPTASGNTIYF
DNA: TGTGCCAGCTCACCACTTCCGACAGCCTCTGGAAACACCATATATTTT

J: TRBJ1-5
V: TRBV28
D: .
size: .
CDR3: CASRPDSLGRPQHF
DNA: TGTGCCAGCAGACCGGACAGTCTGGGGCGGCCCCAGCATTTT

J: TRBJ2-1
V: TRBV13
D: TRBD2
size: .
CDR3: CASSFGLAWANAQFF
DNA: TGTGCCAGCAGCTTCGGACTAGCCTGGGCTAATGCGCAGTTCTTC

J: TRBJ1-1
V: TRBV6-1
D: TRBD1
size: .
CDR3: CASSATTGANTEAFF
DNA: TGTGCCAGCAGTGCCACCACAGGGGCGAACACTGAAGCTTTCTTT

J: TRBJ2-3
V: TRBV30
D: .
size: .
CDR3: CAWRGGSKRDTQYF
DNA: TGTGCCTGGAGAGGGGGATCCAAAAGGGATACGCAGTATTTT

J: TRBJ1-2
V: TRBV5-1
D: .
size: .
CDR3: CASSLVTEGNGYTF
DNA: TGCGCCAGCAGCTTGGTGACAGAAGGTAATGGCTACACCTTC

J: TRBJ1-2
V: TRBV7-8
D: TRBD1
size: .
CDR3: CASSGAGGYGYTF
DNA: TGTGCCAGCAGCGGTGCAGGGGGCTATGGCTACACCTTC

J: TRBJ1-1
V: TRBV14
D: .
size: few
CDR3: CASSYTGYTEAFF
DNA: TGTGCCAGCAGCTACACAGGGTACACTGAAGCTTTCTTT